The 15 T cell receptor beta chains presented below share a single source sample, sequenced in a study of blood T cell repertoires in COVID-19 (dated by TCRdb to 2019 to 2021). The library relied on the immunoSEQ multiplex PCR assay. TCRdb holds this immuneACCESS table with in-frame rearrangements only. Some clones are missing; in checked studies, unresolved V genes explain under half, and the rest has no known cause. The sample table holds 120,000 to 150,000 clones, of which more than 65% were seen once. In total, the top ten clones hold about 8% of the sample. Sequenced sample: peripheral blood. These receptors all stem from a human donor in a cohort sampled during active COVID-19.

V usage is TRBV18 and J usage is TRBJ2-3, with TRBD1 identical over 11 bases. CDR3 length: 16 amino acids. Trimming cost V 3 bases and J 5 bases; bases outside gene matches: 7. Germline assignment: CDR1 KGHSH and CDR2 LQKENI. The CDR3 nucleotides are TGTGCCAGCTCACCGTACCGGGACAGGGGGATAGATACGCAGTATTTT. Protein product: CASSPYRDRGIDTQYF.

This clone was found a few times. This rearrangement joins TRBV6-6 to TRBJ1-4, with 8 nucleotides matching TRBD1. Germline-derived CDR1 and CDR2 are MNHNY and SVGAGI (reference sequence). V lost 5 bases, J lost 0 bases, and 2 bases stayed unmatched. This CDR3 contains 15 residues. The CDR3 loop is CASSKGQATNEKLFF. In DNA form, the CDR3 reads TGTGCCAGCAGTAAGGGACAGGCAACTAATGAAAAACTGTTTTTT.

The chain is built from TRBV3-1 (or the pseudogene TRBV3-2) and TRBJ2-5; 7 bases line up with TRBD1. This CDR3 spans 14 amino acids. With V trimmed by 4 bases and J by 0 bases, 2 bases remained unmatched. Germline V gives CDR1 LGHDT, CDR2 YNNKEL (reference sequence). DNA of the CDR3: TGTGCCAGCAGCCTCGGGACAGACCAAGAGACCCAGTACTTC. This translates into CASSLGTDQETQYF.

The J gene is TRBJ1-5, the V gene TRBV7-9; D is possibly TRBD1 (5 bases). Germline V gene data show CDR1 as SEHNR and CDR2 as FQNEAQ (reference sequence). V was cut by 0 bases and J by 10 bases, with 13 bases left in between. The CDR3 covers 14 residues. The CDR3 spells CASSLAPREGPQHF. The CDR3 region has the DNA TGTGCCAGCAGCTTAGCGCCCAGGGAAGGACCCCAGCATTTT.

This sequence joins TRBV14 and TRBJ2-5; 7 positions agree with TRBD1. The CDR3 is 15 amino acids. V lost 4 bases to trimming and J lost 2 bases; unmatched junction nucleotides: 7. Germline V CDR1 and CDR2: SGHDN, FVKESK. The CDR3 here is CASSLTTGWQETQYF. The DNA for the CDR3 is TGTGCCAGCAGCCTCACGACAGGGTGGCAAGAGACCCAGTACTTC.

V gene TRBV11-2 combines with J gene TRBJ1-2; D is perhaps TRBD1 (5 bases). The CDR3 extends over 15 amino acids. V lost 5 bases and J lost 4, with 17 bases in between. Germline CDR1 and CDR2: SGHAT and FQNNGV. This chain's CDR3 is CASSPRGGAGYGYTF. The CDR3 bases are TGTGCCAGCAGCCCCCGAGGAGGGGCAGGCTATGGCTACACCTTC.

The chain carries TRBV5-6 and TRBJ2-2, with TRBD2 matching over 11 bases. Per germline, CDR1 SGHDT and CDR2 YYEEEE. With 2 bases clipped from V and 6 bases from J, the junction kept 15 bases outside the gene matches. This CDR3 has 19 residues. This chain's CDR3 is CASSFPLAGGLVLSGELFF. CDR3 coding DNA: TGTGCCAGCAGCTTCCCCCTAGCGGGGGGCCTAGTATTATCCGGGGAGCTGTTTTTT.

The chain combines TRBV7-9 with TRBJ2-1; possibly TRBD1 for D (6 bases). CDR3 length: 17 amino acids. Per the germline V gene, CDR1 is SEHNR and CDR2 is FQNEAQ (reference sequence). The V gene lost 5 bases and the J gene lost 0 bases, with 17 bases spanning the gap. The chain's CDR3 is CASSPYGQRSSYNEQFF. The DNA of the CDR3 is TGTGCCAGCAGCCCGTACGGACAGCGAAGCTCCTACAATGAGCAGTTCTTC.

The CDR3 loop reads CASSTSGGAPYEQYF. CDR3 DNA: TGTGCCAGCAGTACTAGCGGGGGGGCTCCTTACGAGCAGTACTTC. The chain joins TRBV7-9 to TRBJ2-7; 13 nucleotides match TRBD2. This CDR3 has 15 amino acids. After removal of 6 bases from V and 4 bases from J, the junction contained 6 bases not matched to a gene. CDR1 SEHNR and CDR2 FQNEAQ come from the germline V gene (reference sequence).

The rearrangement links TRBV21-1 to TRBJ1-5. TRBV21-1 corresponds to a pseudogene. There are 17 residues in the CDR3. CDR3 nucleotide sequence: TGTGCCAGCAGCAAAGAACTTGGGCAGGGACTGGAATCAGCCCAGCATTTT. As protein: CASSKELGQGLESAQHF.

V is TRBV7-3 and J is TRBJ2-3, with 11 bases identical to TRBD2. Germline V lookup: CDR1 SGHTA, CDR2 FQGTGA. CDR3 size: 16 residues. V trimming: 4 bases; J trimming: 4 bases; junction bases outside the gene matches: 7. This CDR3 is CASSSLTSGTPDTQYF. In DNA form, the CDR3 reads TGTGCCAGCAGCTCCTTGACTAGCGGGACCCCAGATACGCAGTATTTT.

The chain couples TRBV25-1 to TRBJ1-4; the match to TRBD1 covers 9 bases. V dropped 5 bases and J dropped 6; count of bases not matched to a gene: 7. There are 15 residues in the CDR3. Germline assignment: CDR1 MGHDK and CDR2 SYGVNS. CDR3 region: CASSPGDRDDEKLFF. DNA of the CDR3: TGTGCCAGCAGTCCAGGGGACAGGGATGATGAAAAACTGTTTTTT.

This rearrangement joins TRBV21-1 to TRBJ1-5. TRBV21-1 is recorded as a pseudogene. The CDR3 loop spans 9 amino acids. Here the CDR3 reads CASTDGGHF. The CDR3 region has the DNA TGTGCCAGCACCGACGGAGGGCATTTT.

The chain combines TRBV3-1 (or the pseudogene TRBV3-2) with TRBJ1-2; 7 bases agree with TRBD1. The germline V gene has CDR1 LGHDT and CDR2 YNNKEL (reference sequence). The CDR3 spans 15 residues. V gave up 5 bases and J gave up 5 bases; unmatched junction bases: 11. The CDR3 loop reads CASSAGTAFLYGYTF. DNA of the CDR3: TGTGCCAGCAGCGCCGGGACAGCTTTCCTTTATGGCTACACCTTC.

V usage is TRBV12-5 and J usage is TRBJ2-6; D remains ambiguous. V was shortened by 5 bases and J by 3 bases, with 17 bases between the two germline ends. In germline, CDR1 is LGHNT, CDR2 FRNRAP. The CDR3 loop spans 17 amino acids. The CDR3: CASGLRVLVRGANVLTF. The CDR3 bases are TGTGCTAGTGGTCTCCGCGTTTTGGTGCGTGGGGCCAACGTCCTGACTTTC.